This entry lists 30 T cell receptor beta chains sequenced from one sample in a study of cytomegalovirus exposure and HLA in healthy donors. PCR involved 60 Vbeta and 13 Jbeta primers. TCRdb's copy holds only in-frame clones and misses some; the assay was immunoSEQ multiplex PCR. The sample comprises over 100,000 clones, 65% to 90% of which are singletons, and 2% to 2.5% rests with the top ten. Specimen: PBMCs. The receptors were gathered from a man aged 30 to 39 in good health and CMV-seronegative.

This chain connects TRBV6-5 to TRBJ2-1; TRBD1 matches 8 bases. The V gene end was trimmed by 4 bases and the J gene end by 1 base; junction bases not matched to a gene: 6. Germline loops: CDR1 MNHEY, CDR2 SVGAGI. CDR3 size: 16 residues. The DNA for the CDR3 is TGTGCCAGCAGTTCCGGGACAGGCGTATCCTACAATGAGCAGTTCTTC. Protein product: CASSSGTGVSYNEQFF.

The chain couples TRBV4-3 to TRBJ2-2; tentatively, D is TRBD1 (6 bases). V lost 3 bases, J lost 1 base, and 9 bases lay in between. The CDR3 runs to 15 residues. The germline CDR1 and CDR2 sequences are LGHNA and YSLEER. CDR3 sequence: CASSHGQMNTGELFF. CDR3 bases: TGCGCCAGCAGCCATGGACAGATGAACACCGGGGAGCTGTTTTTT.

The chain uses TRBV14 and TRBJ1-1, with D unclear. This CDR3 contains 19 residues. V was shortened by 0 bases and J by 4 bases, with 24 bases between the two germline ends. Germline V CDR1 and CDR2: SGHDN, FVKESK. The CDR3 DNA is TGTGCCAGCAGCCAAGACGGGGAAAGGCAGGCTCTCTCTAGCACTGAAGCTTTCTTT. This gives the protein CASSQDGERQALSSTEAFF. Supplemented by reference TRBV14 and TRBJ1-1, the full variable domain reads EAGVTQFPSHSVIEKGQTVTLRCDPISGHDNLYWYRRVMGKEIKFLLHFVKESKQDESGMPNNRFLAERTGGTYSTLKVQPAELEDSGVYFCASSQDGERQALSSTEAFFGQGTRLTVV.

Concerning this clone itself: At the DNA level, this CDR3 is encoded by other sequences in the same sample as well. This chain links TRBV28 with TRBJ1-1; no firm D call. Germline V gene data show CDR1 as MDHEN and CDR2 as SYDVKM. V was pared by 8 bases and J by 7 bases, with 14 bases between. This CDR3 has 12 amino acids. CDR3 in DNA: TGTGCCAGCGGCTCCGACACCGTTGAAGCTTTCTTT. The encoded protein is CASGSDTVEAFF.

The rearrangement uses TRBV7-9 and TRBJ2-1; TRBD2 agrees at 10 bases. J lost 6 bases, V lost 1 base, and 3 bases had no gene match. The CDR3 extends over 15 amino acids. Germline assignment: CDR1 SEHNR and CDR2 FQNEAQ (reference sequence). CDR3 amino acids: CASSLGSGGRNEQFF. CDR3 nucleotide sequence: TGTGCCAGCAGCTTAGGTAGCGGGGGGCGCAATGAGCAGTTCTTC.

This sequence joins TRBV7-2 and TRBJ2-3; a weak D match, TRBD2 (6 bases). The germline V and J ends were trimmed by 1 base and 2 bases, with 10 bases remaining between them. Germline CDR1 SGHTA, CDR2 FQGNSA. The CDR3 runs 15 residues. CDR3 sequence: CASSLVGGDTDTQYF. The CDR3 nucleotides read TGTGCCAGCAGCTTAGTCGGGGGAGACACAGATACGCAGTATTTT.

The CDR3 is CASSLYKGTGGTDTQYF. The CDR3 nucleotides are TGTGCCAGCAGTTTATACAAAGGGACAGGGGGGACAGATACGCAGTATTTT. The chain is built from TRBV27 and TRBJ2-3; 11 bases fit TRBD1. The CDR3 runs to 17 residues. Germline V CDR1 and CDR2: MNHEY, SMNVEV (reference sequence). The V gene end was trimmed by 1 base and the J gene end by 3 bases; junction bases not matched to a gene: 6.

This chain joins TRBV28 and TRBJ1-5; D is ambiguous. Germline V gene lookup returns CDR1 MDHEN and CDR2 SYDVKM. Trimming removed 6 bases from V and 0 bases from J, with 15 bases in between. This CDR3 is built from 16 residues. The CDR3 protein is CASRNPDIRSNQPQHF. Written as DNA, the CDR3 is TGTGCCAGCAGGAACCCTGACATACGTAGCAATCAGCCCCAGCATTTT.

In nucleotides, the CDR3 is TGTGCCAGCAACCCACGGGACTCCCTCTCTTTGGGAACTGAAGCTTTCTTT. This encodes CASNPRDSLSLGTEAFF. The genes are TRBV7-8 and TRBJ1-1; D may be TRBD1 (5 bases). The V gene lost 7 bases and the J gene lost 5 bases, with 26 bases spanning the gap. CDR1 SGHVS and CDR2 FQNEAQ come from the germline V gene. CDR3 length: 17 residues.

The chain uses TRBV11-2 and TRBJ2-5, with TRBD1 identical over 9 bases. This CDR3 is built from 14 residues. Germline CDR1 SGHAT, CDR2 FQNNGV. J lost 5 bases, V lost 6 bases, and 7 bases had no gene match. The chain's CDR3 is CASRYTGTGETQYF. DNA for the CDR3: TGTGCCAGCAGATACACCGGGACAGGGGAGACCCAGTACTTC.

This clone is a singleton in its sample. The V and J genes are TRBV6-5 and TRBJ1-5; D is perhaps TRBD1 (6 bases). The CDR3 is made up of 13 amino acids. The V gene's germline CDR1 is MNHEY and CDR2 SVGAGI. The V gene lost 7 bases and the J gene lost 2 bases, with 9 bases spanning the gap. The CDR3 spells CASKQGGNQPQHF. As DNA, the CDR3 is TGTGCCAGCAAACAGGGCGGCAATCAGCCCCAGCATTTT.

This clone has only one observation. This rearrangement joins TRBV28 to TRBJ2-7; D is perhaps TRBD1 (6 bases). The CDR3 sequence is 14 residues long. The germline CDR1 and CDR2 sequences are MDHEN and SYDVKM. V was clipped by 5 bases and J by 0 bases, with 11 bases between them. The CDR3 loop reads CASSLRDTSYEQYF. Here the CDR3 DNA reads TGTGCCAGCAGTCTCCGGGACACCTCCTACGAGCAGTACTTC.

The table lists this clone with a count of one. The chain employs TRBV5-1 and TRBJ2-1; 14 bases fit TRBD2. Trimming removed 4 bases from V and 1 base from J; junction bases left unmatched: 1. CDR1 is SGHRS, CDR2 YFSETQ, per germline. The CDR3 runs to 16 residues. The CDR3 region is CASSRTSGGSYNEQFF. The CDR3 DNA reads as TGCGCCAGCAGCCGGACTAGCGGGGGGTCCTACAATGAGCAGTTCTTC.

Concerning this clone: The junction departs from the called germline gene at one end, perhaps through a read error. The chain is built from TRBV7-8 and TRBJ2-6; tentative D call: TRBD1 (6 bases). The CDR3 consists of 17 residues. Per germline, CDR1 SGHVS and CDR2 FQNEAQ. The CDR3 sequence is CASSLRQAQSGVNGLTF. CDR3 nucleotide sequence: TGTGCCAGCAGCTTAAGACAGGCCCAGTCAGGGGTGAACGGCCTGACTTTC.

A few counts support this clone. The chain joins TRBV7-6 to TRBJ2-5, with 16 bases aligning to TRBD2. The length of the CDR3 is 17 residues. V lost 5 bases, J lost 2 bases, and 5 bases stayed unmatched. CDR1 is SGHVS and CDR2 is FNYEAQ in the germline V gene. The CDR3 protein is CASSQGLAGGIQETQYF. The DNA for the CDR3 is TGTGCCAGCAGCCAGGGACTAGCGGGGGGGATTCAAGAGACCCAGTACTTC. Based on the CDR3 plus reference TRBV7-6 and TRBJ2-5, the full variable domain is GAGVSQSPRYKVTKRGQDVALRCDPISGHVSLYWYRQALGQGPEFLTYFNYEAQQDKSGLPNDRFSAERPEGSISTLTIQRTEQRDSAMYRCASSQGLAGGIQETQYFGPGTRLLVL.

The DNA for the CDR3 is TGTGCCAGCAGTCGACAGGGGGCCGTTGAAAAACTGTTTTTT. Encoded protein: CASSRQGAVEKLFF. The J gene is TRBJ1-4, the V gene TRBV6-5; 10 nucleotides line up with TRBD1. Per germline, CDR1 MNHEY and CDR2 SVGAGI. The V and J ends lost 5 bases and 7 bases, in that order; junction bases with no gene match: 4. This CDR3 spans 14 amino acids.

V gene TRBV7-2 combines with J gene TRBJ2-2; D is unresolved. The CDR3 extends over 15 amino acids. Germline V gene lookup returns CDR1 SGHTA and CDR2 FQGNSA. V lost 3 bases to trimming and J lost 4 bases, with 12 bases between them. The CDR3 DNA follows: TGTGCCAGCAGCTTTAGCCTCCAGCCCACCGGGGAGCTGTTTTTT. It translates to CASSFSLQPTGELFF.

CDR3 bases: TGTGCCAGCATTACAGGGTTGAGGCAGCCCCAGCATTTT. It codes for CASITGLRQPQHF. The chain uses TRBV28 and TRBJ1-5; D possibly corresponds to TRBD1 (6 bases). CDR3 length: 13 amino acids. Per the germline V gene, CDR1 is MDHEN and CDR2 is SYDVKM. V lost 7 bases to trimming and J lost 7 bases, with 14 bases between them.

This clone was picked up a small number of times. This chain links TRBV28 with TRBJ1-4, with D perhaps matching TRBD1 (5 bases). Trimming took off 5 bases at V and 7 bases at J, with 20 bases between the two ends. CDR3 size: 16 residues. Germline V lookup: CDR1 MDHEN, CDR2 SYDVKM. The CDR3 reads CASSTRHRLPSEKLFF. CDR3 sequence (DNA): TGTGCCAGCAGTACCCGGCACAGGTTACCGAGTGAAAAACTGTTTTTT. The full variable domain, rest sourced from reference TRBV28 and TRBJ1-4, is DVKVTQSSRYLVKRTGEKVFLECVQDMDHENMFWYRQDPGLGLRLIYFSYDVKMKEKGDIPEGYSVSREKKERFSLILESASTNQTSMYLCASSTRHRLPSEKLFFGSGTQLSVL.

On this clone: A read error may account for a junction end that differs from germline. The V gene is TRBV19, the J gene TRBJ2-1; 11 bases match TRBD2. The CDR3 extends over 15 amino acids. Looked up from germline, CDR1 is LNHDA and CDR2 is SQIVND (reference sequence). The CDR3 loop reads CASSIAGGRVNEQFF. CDR3 nucleotides: TGTGCCAGTAGCATAGCGGGGGGGCGGGTCAATGAGCAGTTCTTC. Combining the CDR3 with reference TRBV19 and TRBJ2-1 gives the whole variable domain DGGITQSPKYLFRKEGQNVTLSCEQNLNHDAMYWYRQDPGQGLRLIYYSQIVNDFQKGDIAEGYSVSREKKESFPLTVTSAQKNPTAFYLCASSIAGGRVNEQFFGPGTRLTVL.

The V and J genes are TRBV6-4 and TRBJ1-2; 8 bases are shared with TRBD1. The CDR3 covers 15 residues. Germline assignment: CDR1 MRHNA and CDR2 SNTAGT. J gave up 4 bases and V 3 bases, and 7 bases lay outside the gene matches. The CDR3 DNA is TGTGCCAGCAGTGATCACTTCGGGACAGGCTATGGCTACACCTTC. This gives the protein CASSDHFGTGYGYTF.

The table lists this clone with a few counts. This chain joins TRBV27 and TRBJ2-1; TRBD2 matches 7 bases. The CDR3 length is 15 residues. Germline-derived CDR1 and CDR2 are MNHEY and SMNVEV (reference sequence). V gave up 4 bases and J gave up 3 bases; unmatched junction bases: 6. The CDR3, as DNA: TGTGCCAGCAGTTCTCGGCCGGGGGGCTACAATGAGCAGTTCTTC. This encodes CASSSRPGGYNEQFF.

This clone has a single count. The chain combines TRBV4-3 with TRBJ2-4; 9 bases are a match to TRBD2. This CDR3 spans 21 amino acids. CDR1 and CDR2 (germline): LGHNA, YSLEER. V dropped 1 base and J dropped 0; count of bases not matched to a gene: 16. For the CDR3, the DNA is TGCGCCAGCAGCCAAGGTGGGGTAGCGGGGGTCCCTGTACTAGCCAAAAACATTCAGTACTTC. Protein product: CASSQGGVAGVPVLAKNIQYF.

The V call is TRBV6-6, the J call TRBJ2-3; 7 bases fit TRBD1. After removal of 0 bases from V and 2 bases from J, the junction contained 5 bases not matched to a gene. The CDR3 is 16 residues long. CDR1 and CDR2 from the germline V gene are MNHNY and SVGAGI (reference sequence). The CDR3 region is CASSYSLGTVTDTQYF. CDR3 nucleotides: TGTGCCAGCAGTTACTCATTGGGGACAGTCACAGATACGCAGTATTTT.

V is TRBV7-2 and J is TRBJ2-7; D is ambiguous. The V end was cut by 2 bases, the J end by 3 bases, with 5 bases between. The CDR3 has 12 residues. Germline V gene data show CDR1 as SGHTA and CDR2 as FQGNSA. The CDR3 region is CASSLSGYEQYF. DNA for the CDR3: TGTGCCAGCAGCTTATCGGGCTACGAGCAGTACTTC.

The chain uses TRBV29-1 and TRBJ1-4, with a weak D call TRBD1 (6 bases). CDR3 length equals 13 residues. The ends were cut back, 7 bases at V and 6 bases at J, with 15 bases in the middle. Germline assignment: CDR1 SQVTM and CDR2 ANQGSEA. The CDR3 DNA sequence: TGCAGCGCTTCCCGCAGGGGAGATGAAAAACTGTTTTTT. Protein: CSASRRGDEKLFF.

The chain recombines TRBV7-2 with TRBJ2-5, with D unclear. This CDR3 region has 14 residues. The V end lost 3 bases, the J end lost 1 base, and 9 bases lay between the germline ends. Germline V gives CDR1 SGHTA, CDR2 FQGNSA. The CDR3 DNA is TGTGCCAGCAGCTTCGGTAGAATCCAAGAGACCCAGTACTTC. As protein: CASSFGRIQETQYF.

This CDR3 reads CASSLGPAYEQYF. The CDR3 nucleotides are TGCGCCAGCAGCTTGGGGCCAGCCTACGAGCAGTACTTC. The rearrangement uses TRBV5-1 and TRBJ2-7; no reliable D call. The CDR3 length is 13 residues. Germline CDR1 and CDR2: SGHRS and YFSETQ. Trimming shortened V by 0 bases and J by 2 bases, and 6 bases separated the two germline ends. Full variable domain (missing parts from reference TRBV5-1 and TRBJ2-7): KAGVTQTPRYLIKTRGQQVTLSCSPISGHRSVSWYQQTPGQGLQFLFEYFSETQRNKGNFPGRFSGRQFSNSRSEMNVSTLELGDSALYLCASSLGPAYEQYFGPGTRLTVT.

The V call is TRBV6-6, the J call TRBJ2-3; 10 bases are a match to TRBD2. The CDR3 runs to 16 residues. Trimming took 2 bases from V and 4 from J; bases not matched to a gene: 6. Germline V gives CDR1 MNHNY, CDR2 SVGAGI (reference sequence). The CDR3 DNA follows: TGTGCCAGCAGTTACGCCCCCACTAGCGGGGCAGATACGCAGTATTTT. Its translation: CASSYAPTSGADTQYF.

The genes are TRBV4-2 and TRBJ2-3; TRBD2 matches at 13 bases. Germline CDR1 is LGHNA and CDR2 is YNFKEQ. The ends lost 1 base at V and 6 bases at J; junction bases unmatched: 4. The CDR3 is 16 amino acids. CDR3 sequence reads: CASSQGTSGGRDTQYF. CDR3 sequence (DNA): TGTGCCAGCAGCCAAGGGACTAGCGGGGGTCGGGATACGCAGTATTTT.